The present T cell receptor (beta chain) was sequenced within a study of shared clonotypes between healthy human individuals. Looking at the study overall: The cohort had a couple of women and three men, ages 18 to 49. Three CD4 naive, three CD4 memory, two CD8 naive and one CD8 memory plate were used per donor.

Data came from immunoSEQ multiplex PCR; TCRdb stores just in-frame clones and leaves some out. The sample lists about 1 million clones, approximately 68% seen once, with roughly 1.5% in the top ten. Germline V lookup: CDR1 MDHEN, CDR2 SYDVKM. The CDR3 spans 17 residues. Trimming took 5 bases from V and 0 from J; bases not matched to a gene: 10. The source of this sequence is a man aged 18 to 35 in good health. This chain uses TRBV28 with TRBJ2-3; 8 bases line up with TRBD2. Sequenced material: memory CD4+ T cells sorted from blood. Subset in this sample: CD45RA-negative fraction. The CDR3 sequence is CASSHYLGRGSTDTQYF. For the CDR3, the DNA is TGTGCCAGCAGTCATTACCTCGGGAGGGGAAGCACAGATACGCAGTATTTT.